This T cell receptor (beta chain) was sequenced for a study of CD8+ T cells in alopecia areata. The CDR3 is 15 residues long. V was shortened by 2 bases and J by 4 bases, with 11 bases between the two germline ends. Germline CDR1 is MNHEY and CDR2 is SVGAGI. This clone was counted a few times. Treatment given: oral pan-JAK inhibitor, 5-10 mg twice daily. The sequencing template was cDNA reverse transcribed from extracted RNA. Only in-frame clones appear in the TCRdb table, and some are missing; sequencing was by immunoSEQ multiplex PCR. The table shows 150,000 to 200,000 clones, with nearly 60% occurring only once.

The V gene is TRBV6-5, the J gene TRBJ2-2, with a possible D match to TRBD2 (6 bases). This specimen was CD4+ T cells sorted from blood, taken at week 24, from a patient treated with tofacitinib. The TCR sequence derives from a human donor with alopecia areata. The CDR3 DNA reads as TGTGCCAGCAGTTACGGGGGACTTACCACCGGGGAGCTGTTTTTT. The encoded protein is CASSYGGLTTGELFF.